This T cell receptor (beta chain) was captured in a study of CD8 T cells in Susac syndrome. In the case of this clonotype: Compared with germline, one end of the junction differs, possibly owing to a read error.

RNA, at about 0.45 to 1 ug, was reverse transcribed with random hexamers. TCRdb analysed the immunoSEQ multiplex PCR reads with MiXCR anew, one entry per CDR3 protein. This repertoire shows approximately 160,000 distinct CDR3 sequences, 90% to 95% found once; its top ten account for approximately 0.073%. The CDR3 extends over 12 amino acids. Germline loops: CDR1 MDHEN, CDR2 SYDVKM. Healthy donors formed controls matched for age and sex. This clonotype was obtained from a human donor in good health. The chain joins TRBV28 to TRBJ2-5; D is uncertain. The sequenced sample was CD4+ T cells from PBMCs. The chain's CDR3 is CASSYDQETQYF. The CDR3 nucleotides are TGTGCCAGCAGTTATGACCAGGAGACCCAGTACTTC.